The text below deals with one T cell receptor (beta chain). The assay was immunoSEQ multiplex PCR, and TCRdb's table has in-frame clones only and misses some. The sample has about 700,000 clones; over 65% are singletons. This sample is drawn from a study of shared clonotypes between healthy human individuals. Looked up from germline, CDR1 is MDHEN and CDR2 is SYDVKM. The CDR3 is made up of 15 amino acids. The V end lost 6 bases, the J end lost 3 bases, and 18 bases lay between the germline ends. The receptor was derived from a woman aged 30 to 39 in good health. The specimen was memory CD4+ T cells sorted from blood. Subset reported: CD45RA-negative fraction. The chain has TRBV28 and TRBJ2-7, with D perhaps matching TRBD1 (6 bases). The CDR3: CASRPTSGTHYEQYF. The CDR3 region has the DNA TGTGCCAGCAGACCAACTTCCGGGACACACTACGAGCAGTACTTC.